A selection of T cell receptor beta chains follows, all from one sample in a study of blood T cell repertoires in COVID-19. Libraries were prepared by immunoSEQ multiplex PCR; TCRdb keeps only in-frame clonotypes and omits some of them. Altogether around 95,000 clones are present, approximately 93% being singletons, with the ten largest covering 2% to 2.5%. Sequencing was performed on peripheral blood. The receptors originated from a man aged 45-60 years with active COVID-19. CDR3s leave out the opening cysteine and the closing phenylalanine or tryptophan. Only part of the rows carry a size: once, few, many, or a class if the clone is expanded.

size	V	J	CDR3
NA	TRBV15	TRBJ2-1	ATSGSSYNEQF
NA	TRBV30	TRBJ1-1	AWSGLGGPNTEAF
NA	TRBV6-5	TRBJ2-2	ASSYRRGAGELF
NA	TRBV5-1	TRBJ2-2	ASRPGGVSTGELF
few	TRBV5-6	TRBJ2-2	ASSLTGGTGELF
NA	TRBV6-6	TRBJ1-4	ASSPGDRGGEKLF
NA	TRBV5-4	TRBJ2-7	ASSFLAGDSYEQY
NA	TRBV2	TRBJ2-7	ASSVGSGGATSYEQY
NA	TRBV2	TRBJ2-3	ASSVQGLGTDTQY
NA	TRBV5-1	TRBJ2-1	ASSLAGFYNEQF
NA	TRBV29-1	TRBJ2-2	SARTSLGGGELF
few	TRBV11-2	TRBJ1-6	ASSKDRAELNSPLH
NA	TRBV20-1	TRBJ2-3	SASGFSATDTQY
NA	TRBV19	TRBJ1-4	ASSLGGPREISEKLF
NA	TRBV3-1/TRBV3-2	TRBJ1-5	ASSQQLVGQLSKPQH
NA	TRBV27	TRBJ1-5	ASSLRGQGPSNQPQH
NA	TRBV6-6	TRBJ1-2	ASSPTGDYGYT
NA	TRBV11-2	TRBJ2-6	ASSQQGAGANVLT
few	TRBV9	TRBJ2-3	ASSLSRGRDTQY
NA	TRBV5-6	TRBJ1-2	ASSWDRKDGYT
many	TRBV3-1/TRBV3-2	TRBJ2-5	ASSHVAGEETQY
NA	TRBV15	TRBJ2-2	ATSRDGTPSTGELF
NA	TRBV19	TRBJ2-2	ASSTLGGSNTGELF
NA	TRBV2	TRBJ2-7	ASSEGDRAREQY
many	TRBV14	TRBJ1-6	ASSQKMWTGGINSPLH
NA	TRBV19	TRBJ1-2	ASSIDAATGGANYGYT
few	TRBV6-1	TRBJ1-5	ASSEPPDQPQH
NA	TRBV5-1	TRBJ2-1	ASRVRGSGLINEQF
once	TRBV9	TRBJ2-1	ASSEVFRGQDEQF
NA	TRBV10-3	TRBJ1-1	AISEGTGRMNTEAF
NA	TRBV9	TRBJ2-5	ASSDGMETQY
NA	TRBV7-9	TRBJ2-7	ASSLVGHIYEQY
NA	TRBV27	TRBJ2-1	ASKRAGQGLNEQF
NA	TRBV5-1	TRBJ2-1	ASSTRNYNEQF
few	TRBV7-9	TRBJ2-1	ASSLDSSEQF
NA	TRBV7-2	TRBJ2-3	ASSLVVSGSGGADTQY
NA	TRBV19	TRBJ1-1	ASSIHTVMNTEAF